One sample yielded the 20 T cell receptor beta chains listed below, sequenced in a study of T cell responses to AZD1222 COVID-19 vaccine (dated by TCRdb to the early 2020s). Library preparation was by the immunoSEQ multiplex PCR assay. The clones in this table, taken by TCRdb from immuneACCESS, are in-frame only. Not every clone is retained; where verified, under half of the shortfall comes from an unresolved V gene, and the cause of the rest is unknown. The sample records 150,000 to 200,000 clones, about 90% of which are singletons. Clones ranked in the top ten supply approximately 10% of the sample. Per the publication, the time point label means: about 28 days (+/-7) after the second vaccine dose. The source material was peripheral blood, sampled 28 days after the second AZD1222 dose. The receptors shown here come from an adult who received the AZD1222 COVID-19 vaccine.

The rearrangement links TRBV9 to TRBJ1-3; 10 bases align to TRBD1. This CDR3 spans 17 amino acids. Germline V gene sequence: CDR1 SGDLS, CDR2 YYNGEE. V was clipped by 0 bases and J by 0 bases; unmatched bases: 3. The CDR3 loop is CASSVGQGASSGNTIYF. CDR3 DNA sequence: TGTGCCAGCAGCGTAGGACAGGGGGCGAGCTCTGGAAACACCATATATTTT.

This clone has just one count. The V gene is TRBV15, the J gene TRBJ1-1; D ambiguous. Trimming pared 0 bases from V and 8 bases from J, leaving 13 bases between. Germline CDR1 LNHNV, CDR2 YYDKDF (reference sequence). CDR3 length equals 14 residues. DNA of the CDR3: TGTGCCACCAGCAGAGAAAGACGGACGGACGAAGCTTTCTTT. Amino acid sequence: CATSRERRTDEAFF.

The chain is built from TRBV11-1 and TRBJ2-7, with 10 bases lining up with TRBD2. Trimming took 4 bases from V and 11 from J; bases not matched to a gene: 11. Germline loops: CDR1 SGHAT, CDR2 FQDESV (reference sequence). The CDR3 is 14 residues long. CDR3 loop: CASSSPRLAGLEYF. CDR3 nucleotide sequence: TGTGCCAGCAGCTCGCCGAGACTAGCGGGTCTGGAGTACTTC. The variable domain in full, with the rest retrieved from reference TRBV11-1 and TRBJ2-7, is EAEVAQSPRYKITEKSQAVAFWCDPISGHATLYWYRQILGQGPELLVQFQDESVVDDSQLPKDRFSAERLKGVDSTLKIQPAELGDSAMYLCASSSPRLAGLEYFGPGTRLTVT.

The V and J genes are TRBV11-3 and TRBJ1-1; D gene unclear. The V gene lost 5 bases and the J gene lost 4 bases, with 11 bases spanning the gap. This CDR3 region has 13 residues. Germline CDR1 and CDR2: SGHNT and YENEEA. Here the CDR3 DNA reads TGTGCCAGCAGCCCTAAGGCTGGCACTGAAGCTTTCTTT. The encoded protein is CASSPKAGTEAFF.

The chain couples TRBV11-2 to TRBJ2-7; the D gene could be TRBD1 or TRBD2 (5 bases each). The V end was cut by 1 base, the J end by 3 bases, with 13 bases between. CDR1 is SGHAT and CDR2 is FQNNGV in the germline V gene. The CDR3 covers 15 residues. The DNA of the CDR3 is TGTGCCAGCAGCTTAGTTGGGGGTACGGGCTACGAGCAGTACTTC. Amino acids: CASSLVGGTGYEQYF.

J is TRBJ2-4 and V is TRBV7-8; TRBD2 might be the D (7 bases). The germline V gene has CDR1 SGHVS and CDR2 FQNEAQ. Trimming pared 4 bases from V and 4 bases from J, leaving 14 bases between. The CDR3 runs to 15 residues. This CDR3 reads CASSYGGLGKNIQYF. CDR3 nucleotide sequence: TGTGCCAGCAGCTACGGGGGGCTGGGGAAAAACATTCAGTACTTC.

This chain connects TRBV4-1 to TRBJ1-2; no clear D. V lost 1 base to trimming and J lost 3 bases, with 12 bases between them. The CDR3 contains 15 residues. Per the germline V gene, CDR1 is MGHRA and CDR2 is YSYEKL. CDR3: CASSQVSRLHYGYTF. In nucleotides, the CDR3 is TGCGCCAGCAGCCAAGTATCCCGACTCCACTATGGCTACACCTTC.

This clone was recorded once. This sequence joins TRBV19 and TRBJ2-7; TRBD1 aligns across 9 bases. The CDR3 has 15 amino acids. Germline loops: CDR1 LNHDA, CDR2 SQIVND (reference sequence). The J segment lost 3 bases and the V segment lost 0 bases, leaving 3 bases of the junction unmatched. CDR3 loop: CASSIDSTGGYEQYF. Here the CDR3 DNA reads TGTGCCAGTAGTATAGATTCGACAGGGGGCTACGAGCAGTACTTC. Looking up the rest from reference TRBV19 and TRBJ2-7 gives the full variable domain: DGGITQSPKYLFRKEGQNVTLSCEQNLNHDAMYWYRQDPGQGLRLIYYSQIVNDFQKGDIAEGYSVSREKKESFPLTVTSAQKNPTAFYLCASSIDSTGGYEQYFGPGTRLTVT.

The rearrangement links TRBV7-2 to TRBJ1-6, with 9 bases identical to TRBD1. V lost 4 bases and J lost 9; bases outside the gene matches: 4. This CDR3 region has 14 residues. Per germline, CDR1 SGHTA and CDR2 FQGNSA. The CDR3 nucleotides read TGTGCCAGCAGCTCCACAGGGGGCTTTTCACCCCTCCACTTT. Its translation: CASSSTGGFSPLHF.

The chain is built from TRBV5-6 and TRBJ1-1; 7 bases agree with TRBD1. Trimming at V came to 5 bases and at J to 3 bases, leaving 7 bases not matched to a gene. Germline-derived CDR1 and CDR2 are SGHDT and YYEEEE. The CDR3 consists of 14 residues. Written as DNA, the CDR3 is TGTGCCAGCAGTCGGGACAGCCCCTACACTGAAGCTTTCTTT. Translation gives CASSRDSPYTEAFF.

V and J are TRBV5-3 and TRBJ2-1; TRBD2 agrees at 8 bases. TRBV5-3 is given ORF status, its function remaining uncertain. With V trimmed by 8 bases and J by 0 bases, 7 bases remained unmatched. CDR3 length equals 15 residues. The CDR3 DNA sequence: TGTGCCAGTATTTTCCGGGGGGGCTCCTACAATGAGCAGTTCTTC. As protein: CASIFRGGSYNEQFF.

The chain carries TRBV28 and TRBJ2-1; either TRBD1 or TRBD2 may supply D (5 bases each). CDR3 length: 14 amino acids. CDR1 and CDR2 from the germline V gene are MDHEN and SYDVKM. V lost 7 bases and J lost 6, with 16 bases in between. This chain's CDR3 is CASKWARGSNEQFF. CDR3 sequence (DNA): TGTGCCAGCAAATGGGCGAGGGGAAGCAATGAGCAGTTCTTC.

The V and J genes are TRBV12-3 or TRBV12-4 and TRBJ1-4, with D possibly TRBD1 on 5 matching bases. Trimming pared 4 bases from V and 12 bases from J, leaving 15 bases between. This CDR3 has 13 residues. CDR3 amino acids: CASSWMQGVELFF. In DNA, the CDR3 is TGTGCCAGCAGTTGGATGCAGGGAGTAGAACTGTTTTTT.

V usage is TRBV5-1 and J usage is TRBJ1-2; no reliable D call. The CDR3 contains 14 residues. V shed 0 bases and J shed 3 bases, with 9 bases lying between them. CDR1 is SGHRS and CDR2 is YFSETQ in the germline V gene. The CDR3 DNA is TGCGCCAGCAGCTTGGCCGATGGGGACTATGGCTACACCTTC. Protein sequence: CASSLADGDYGYTF.

V gene TRBV10-3 combines with J gene TRBJ1-4; possibly TRBD1 for D (6 bases). Germline V CDR1 and CDR2: ENHRY, SYGVKD. V was trimmed by 6 bases and J by 4 bases, leaving 12 bases between them. This CDR3 contains 14 residues. DNA for the CDR3: TGTGCCATCAGATCTGGACAGAGTAATGAAAAACTGTTTTTT. It specifies CAIRSGQSNEKLFF.

The chain carries TRBV6-2 or TRBV6-3 and TRBJ1-5, with D possibly matching TRBD1 (5 bases). The V gene's germline CDR1 is MNHEY and CDR2 SVGEGT. Trimming left V 2 bases short and J 4 bases short, with 15 bases between. This CDR3 comprises 16 residues. This CDR3 is CASSYARAPLNQPQHF. CDR3 DNA sequence: TGTGCCAGCAGTTACGCCAGGGCGCCCTTAAATCAGCCCCAGCATTTT.

This chain's CDR3 is CASSGAGEETGELFF. In DNA, the CDR3 is TGTGCCAGCAGTGGGGCAGGGGAGGAGACCGGGGAGCTGTTTTTT. The chain uses TRBV2 and TRBJ2-2; tentatively, D is TRBD1 or TRBD2 (6 bases each). The CDR3 has 15 residues. Germline V gene sequence: CDR1 SNHLY, CDR2 FYNNEI. V lost 4 bases and J lost 5, with 14 bases in between.

The chain uses TRBV6-1 and TRBJ1-5, with D unresolved. The CDR3 is made up of 15 amino acids. With 2 bases removed from V and 3 bases from J, the gap between germline ends came to 11 bases. Germline V gene data show CDR1 as MNHNS and CDR2 as SASEGT. The CDR3 DNA follows: TGTGCCAGCAGTGAAAATCCGGGGAACAATCAGCCCCAGCATTTT. This sequence encodes CASSENPGNNQPQHF.

This chain connects TRBV5-4 to TRBJ1-2; D uncertain. V shed 0 bases and J shed 3 bases, with 12 bases lying between them. CDR1 is SGHNT, CDR2 YYREEE, per germline (reference sequence). This CDR3 is 15 amino acids long. CDR3 loop: CASSLDVGSYYGYTF. The CDR3 nucleotides are TGTGCCAGCAGCTTGGATGTCGGCAGCTACTATGGCTACACCTTC.

The chain couples TRBV7-3 to TRBJ2-1; TRBD1 aligns across 7 bases. This CDR3 contains 15 residues. Trimming removed 3 bases from V and 0 bases from J; junction bases left unmatched: 2. Germline V gene sequence: CDR1 SGHTA, CDR2 FQGTGA. The CDR3 region has the DNA TGTGCCAGCAGCTTCCACAGGGGCTCCTACAATGAGCAGTTCTTC. Translating gives CASSFHRGSYNEQFF.